The source of this TCR beta chain is a study of T-cell reconstitution after alpha-beta-depleted transplantation in children. The table lists this clonotype with many counts. It was with unique molecular identifiers that the TCRbeta library was prepared. TCRdb analysed the PCR reads with MiXCR anew, one entry per CDR3 protein. This table has approximately 110,000 distinct CDR3 sequences, under 30% appearing once. CDR3 size: 13 residues. Germline values: CDR1 DFQATT, CDR2 SNEGSKA (reference sequence). The V gene lost 7 bases and the J gene lost 7 bases, with 16 bases spanning the gap. The chain links TRBV20-1 to TRBJ1-4, with D hard to call. Sequencing was performed on PBMCs, mostly from graft donor cells, taken 180 days after TCRalphabeta/CD19-depleted stem cell transplant. The sequence came from a male patient under 10 years old who had a stem cell transplant for chronic granulomatous disease, so the T cells may come from the graft donor. This CDR3 is CSVTPDSGEKLFF. CDR3 nucleotide sequence: TGCAGTGTAACCCCCGACTCGGGTGAAAAACTGTTTTTT.